This TCR beta chain was sequenced during a study of blood T cell repertoires in COVID-19. The CDR3 consists of 16 residues. Germline-derived CDR1 and CDR2 are KGHSH and LQKENI. Trimming removed 6 bases from V and 3 bases from J; junction bases left unmatched: 10. Assay used: immunoSEQ multiplex PCR; TCRdb lists only in-frame clones, some missing. The sample records 250,000 to 300,000 clones, approximately 91% being singletons. The rearrangement uses TRBV18 and TRBJ1-4, with 7 bases that match TRBD1. Sample: PBMCs or T cells enriched from blood (not recorded which). This receptor was obtained from a woman aged 40 to 49 with acute COVID-19. The DNA of the CDR3 is TGTGCCAGCTCGCCGCGACAGGGTGAGGCTAATGAAAAACTGTTTTTT. This gives the protein CASSPRQGEANEKLFF.